This T cell receptor beta chain derives from a study of T cell repertoires in cytomegalovirus infection. Study-level background: Indicated by public TCR beta signatures were CMV infection and matching HLA type. Study-wide points: Ex vivo, HLA-C-restricted CMV-specific TCR beta clonotypes prevailed over the rest of the response.

Trimming shortened V by 3 bases and J by 1 base, and 8 bases separated the two germline ends. This CDR3 has 14 amino acids. TCRdb analysed the reads with MiXCR anew, one entry per CDR3 protein. The repertoire has about 700,000 distinct CDR3 sequences, 30% to 40% of them found once; the top ten carry roughly 20%. This clonotype was detected ten times or more. The antigen remains unidentified. Source: cultured PBMCs, taken from culture after CMV antigen stimulation. V is TRBV12-3 or TRBV12-4 and J is TRBJ2-3; D is uncertain. This TCR came from a human donor in good health (CMV status not recorded). Some clones in this sample may be carry-over from other donors' samples. CDR3: CASSLIGGTDTQYF. The CDR3 DNA sequence: TGTGCCAGCAGTTTGATAGGAGGCACAGATACGCAGTATTTT.